This T cell receptor (beta chain) was observed in a study of blood T cell repertoires in COVID-19. About the research overall: The origin of the acute and convalescent COVID-19 samples was the United States, Italy and Spain. T cells, B-cell-depleted T cells, or PBMCs provided the cDNA or gDNA that served as material.

Methods used by the authors: Estimation of nucleated cell counts was performed using reference gene primer amplification. Using immunoSEQ multiplex PCR, the repertoire was profiled, and TCRdb retains in-frame clones only, with some absent. For V, J and clone size, that table is used; D and trimming come from the DNA. The data hold about 87,000 clones, with more than 85% observed a single time. Per the germline V gene, CDR1 is SGHTA and CDR2 is FQGNSA. V lost 4 bases to trimming and J lost 4 bases, with 11 bases between them. The CDR3 is 14 amino acids. The sequenced sample was peripheral blood. V usage is TRBV7-2 and J usage is TRBJ1-5, with a possible D match to TRBD1 (6 bases). The TCR was taken from a man aged 35 to 55 with acute or convalescent COVID-19. As DNA, the CDR3 is TGTGCCAGCAGCTCACAGGGTGGAAATCAGCCCCAGCATTTT. Its protein product is CASSSQGGNQPQHF.